These 8 T cell receptor beta chains were sequenced from one sample in a study of post-analysis software for immune sequencing data. Findings and caveats of the study: Higher frequency in patients than in controls was seen for roughly five TRBV segments, with TRBV5-6, TRBV5-1 and TRBV20-1 among them.

The authors incorporated unique molecular identifiers into the TCR beta cDNA libraries. Via MiXCR, TCRdb re-called the PCR reads, giving one row per CDR3 protein. The sample yields about 460,000 distinct CDR3 sequences, over 35% seen once. Their specific antigens are unknown. Material for sequencing was blood. The receptor source for this set is a girl aged 10-17 years with multiple sclerosis.

The V and J genes are TRBV4-1 and TRBJ2-5; 14 bases agree with TRBD2. The CDR3 contains 18 residues. Germline CDR1 is MGHRA and CDR2 is YSYEKL. Trimming took 4 bases from V and 0 from J; bases not matched to a gene: 7. CDR3 in amino acids: CASSRRTSGRSYQETQYF. CDR3 DNA sequence: TGCGCCAGCAGCCGACGGACTAGCGGGAGGTCGTACCAAGAGACCCAGTACTTC.

Only a few counts were recorded for this clonotype. V is TRBV11-2 and J is TRBJ2-1, with 10 bases aligning to TRBD2. Looked up from germline, CDR1 is SGHAT and CDR2 is FQNNGV. The J segment lost 2 bases and the V segment lost 0 bases, leaving 10 bases of the junction unmatched. The CDR3 runs to 19 residues. The CDR3: CASSLDISGRKRPYNEQFF. The CDR3 DNA reads as TGTGCCAGCAGCTTAGATATTAGCGGGAGGAAGAGGCCCTACAATGAGCAGTTCTTC.

The V gene is TRBV3-1, the J gene TRBJ2-3; TRBD2 agrees at 7 bases. Germline CDR1 LGHDT, CDR2 YNNKEL (reference sequence). The CDR3 contains 16 residues. J gave up 4 bases and V 1 base, and 8 bases lay outside the gene matches. The CDR3: CASSQGTGGVADTQYF. The CDR3 region has the DNA TGTGCCAGCAGCCAAGGGACTGGGGGGGTCGCAGATACGCAGTATTTT.

As to this clonotype: Germline is not matched at one junction end, which may reflect a read error. The V and J genes are TRBV7-9 and TRBJ1-1; a possible D gene is TRBD1 (5 bases). The CDR3 is 15 amino acids. Germline loops: CDR1 SEHNR, CDR2 FQNEAQ (reference sequence). The CDR3 sequence is CASRASGARNAEAFF. The CDR3 DNA reads TGTGCCAGCAGGGCGAGCGGGGCGAGGAACGCTGAAGCTTTCTTT.

DNA of the CDR3: TGTGCCAGCAGCTTGTACAGGGAGGACACTGAAGCTTTCTTT. Its translation is CASSLYREDTEAFF. This sequence joins TRBV7-8 and TRBJ1-1; D perhaps matches TRBD1 (6 bases). Germline assignment: CDR1 SGHVS and CDR2 FQNEAQ. The CDR3 runs 14 residues. The germline V and J ends were trimmed by 3 bases and 3 bases, with 11 bases remaining between them.

This clonotype was seen only a few times. The CDR3 region is CATSGGLYYEQYF. CDR3 bases: TGTGCCACCAGCGGGGGACTTTACTACGAGCAGTACTTC. The chain couples TRBV15 to TRBJ2-7, with D possibly matching TRBD2 (6 bases). CDR1 is LNHNV, CDR2 YYDKDF, per germline (reference sequence). V gave up 5 bases and J gave up 3 bases, with 11 bases separating them. The CDR3 spans 13 residues. Filled out from reference TRBV15 and TRBJ2-7, the complete variable domain reads DAMVIQNPRYQVTQFGKPVTLSCSQTLNHNVMYWYQQKSSQAPKLLFHYYDKDFNNEADTPDNFQSRRPNTSFCFLDIRSPGLGDTAMYLCATSGGLYYEQYFGPGTRLTVT.

This clonotype was seen a handful of times. The rearrangement links TRBV4-1 to TRBJ2-4, with 10 bases lining up with TRBD2. V dropped 2 bases and J dropped 5; count of bases not matched to a gene: 3. CDR3 size: 15 residues. In germline, CDR1 is MGHRA, CDR2 YSYEKL. The CDR3: CASSQLLAGENIQYF. CDR3 DNA sequence: TGCGCCAGCAGCCAACTTCTAGCGGGAGAAAACATTCAGTACTTC.

This chain uses TRBV7-6 with TRBJ2-3, with 7 bases aligning to TRBD1. The CDR3 loop spans 17 amino acids. The V gene end was trimmed by 5 bases and the J gene end by 1 base; junction bases not matched to a gene: 12. The V gene's germline CDR1 is SGHVS and CDR2 FNYEAQ. CDR3 in amino acids: CASSRTGVLPGTDTQYF. CDR3 nucleotides: TGTGCCAGCAGCCGTACAGGGGTCCTACCGGGCACAGATACGCAGTATTTT. Supplemented by reference TRBV7-6 and TRBJ2-3, the full variable domain reads GAGVSQSPRYKVTKRGQDVALRCDPISGHVSLYWYRQALGQGPEFLTYFNYEAQQDKSGLPNDRFSAERPEGSISTLTIQRTEQRDSAMYRCASSRTGVLPGTDTQYFGPGTRLTVL.